These 12 T cell receptor beta chains share one sample of origin, sequenced in a study of T cell responses to AZD1222 COVID-19 vaccine. TCRdb's table, derived via immunoSEQ multiplex PCR, lists solely in-frame clones and lacks some. The table lists 160,000 or so clones, more than 85% of them singletons, with more than 1.3% in the top ten. Specimen: peripheral blood, collected 28 days after the second AZD1222 dose. These receptor sequences come from an adult who received the AZD1222 COVID-19 vaccine.

This rearrangement joins TRBV4-1 to TRBJ2-7; D gene ambiguous. V lost 1 base and J lost 7, with 11 bases in between. This CDR3 comprises 13 residues. CDR1 MGHRA and CDR2 YSYEKL come from the germline V gene. The CDR3 sequence is CASSQGHLREQYF. CDR3 sequence (DNA): TGCGCCAGCAGCCAAGGACATCTAAGAGAGCAGTACTTC.

The chain is built from TRBV6-5 and TRBJ1-2, with TRBD1 matching 8 bases. CDR1 is MNHEY, CDR2 SVGAGI, per germline. After removal of 2 bases from V and 7 bases from J, the junction contained 6 bases not matched to a gene. The CDR3 is made up of 14 amino acids. The DNA for the CDR3 is TGTGCCAGCAGTTACGTCGCAGGGGGCTTTGGCTACACCTTC. Translating gives CASSYVAGGFGYTF.

This chain uses TRBV6-5 with TRBJ1-1; the D gene is possibly TRBD1 (5 bases). Trimming shortened V by 4 bases and J by 4 bases, and 16 bases separated the two germline ends. The germline V gene has CDR1 MNHEY and CDR2 SVGAGI. This CDR3 has 15 residues. The CDR3 bases are TGTGCCAGCAGTTTTACCAGGGAGAAGAGCACTGAAGCTTTCTTT. Its translation is CASSFTREKSTEAFF.

The CDR3 sequence is CAISLGPNYGYTF. CDR3 DNA: TGTGCCATCAGCCTGGGACCAAACTATGGCTACACCTTC. V is TRBV10-3 and J is TRBJ1-2; the D gene is possibly TRBD1 (5 bases). The CDR3 contains 13 residues. Trimming took off 6 bases at V and 2 bases at J, with 10 bases between the two ends. Per the germline V gene, CDR1 is ENHRY and CDR2 is SYGVKD.

V is TRBV5-4 and J is TRBJ1-2, with D perhaps matching TRBD1 (6 bases). V was pared by 1 base and J by 4 bases, with 8 bases between. Germline loops: CDR1 SGHNT, CDR2 YYREEE (reference sequence). The CDR3 sequence is 13 residues long. This CDR3 reads CASSLRGAYGYTF. CDR3 nucleotides: TGTGCCAGCAGCTTGCGGGGGGCCTATGGCTACACCTTC. Drawing the rest from reference TRBV5-4 and TRBJ1-2, the complete variable domain is ETGVTQSPTHLIKTRGQQVTLRCSSQSGHNTVSWYQQALGQGPQFIFQYYREEENGRGNFPPRFSGLQFPNYSSELNVNALELDDSALYLCASSLRGAYGYTFGSGTRLTVV.

The V call is TRBV7-9, the J call TRBJ1-5; TRBD1 is a possible D gene (5 bases). The V end lost 5 bases, the J end lost 5 bases, and 10 bases lay between the germline ends. CDR1 and CDR2 from the germline V gene are SEHNR and FQNEAQ (reference sequence). The CDR3 runs to 13 residues. CDR3 coding DNA: TGTGCCAGCAGCCCGGGGGGGGATCAGCCCCAGCATTTT. Amino acids: CASSPGGDQPQHF.

J is TRBJ2-1 and V is TRBV24-1; 10 bases are a match to TRBD2. The CDR3 is 17 amino acids. V lost 2 bases to trimming and J lost 3 bases; unmatched junction nucleotides: 6. Germline assignment: CDR1 KGHDR and CDR2 SFDVKD. The CDR3 DNA reads TGTGCCACCAGTGATTCGGCTCAGCGGGGGGGCTACAATGAGCAGTTCTTC. Translated, it gives CATSDSAQRGGYNEQFF.

V is TRBV15 and J is TRBJ1-5; D is perhaps TRBD1 (5 bases). This CDR3 contains 17 residues. Per the germline V gene, CDR1 is LNHNV and CDR2 is YYDKDF (reference sequence). Trimming stripped 0 bases from V and 0 bases from J, with 12 bases between. CDR3 DNA: TGTGCCACCAGCAGAGACCCAGGGTACGTTAGCAATCAGCCCCAGCATTTT. Translation gives CATSRDPGYVSNQPQHF.

The V call is TRBV19, the J call TRBJ2-3; TRBD2 aligns across 9 bases. V gave up 6 bases and J gave up 5 bases; unmatched junction bases: 12. Germline CDR1 reads LNHDA; CDR2 reads SQIVND (reference sequence). This CDR3 region has 16 residues. This CDR3 is CASSRPVAGARDTQYF. CDR3 DNA: TGTGCCAGTAGCCGCCCTGTAGCGGGGGCCCGAGATACGCAGTATTTT. The full variable domain, with the rest looked up from reference TRBV19 and TRBJ2-3, is DGGITQSPKYLFRKEGQNVTLSCEQNLNHDAMYWYRQDPGQGLRLIYYSQIVNDFQKGDIAEGYSVSREKKESFPLTVTSAQKNPTAFYLCASSRPVAGARDTQYFGPGTRLTVL.

The V gene is TRBV7-2, the J gene TRBJ2-5; 15 bases match TRBD2. V was pared by 6 bases and J by 4 bases, with 9 bases of the junction left unmatched. Per the germline V gene, CDR1 is SGHTA and CDR2 is FQGNSA. The CDR3 spans 17 residues. CDR3 bases: TGTGCCAGCAGTCTGGGACTAGCGGGAGGTCGGCGAGAGACCCAGTACTTC. It is translated as CASSLGLAGGRRETQYF.

The chain uses TRBV5-1 and TRBJ1-3; weak D call: TRBD1 (5 bases). The CDR3 has 15 residues. V shed 0 bases and J shed 2 bases, with 9 bases lying between them. CDR1 SGHRS and CDR2 YFSETQ come from the germline V gene. CDR3 sequence reads: CASSLAAGPGNTIYF. DNA of the CDR3: TGCGCCAGCAGCTTGGCTGCAGGGCCTGGAAACACCATATATTTT.

Notes on this clone: Other DNA variants within this sample encode the same CDR3. V gene TRBV4-1 combines with J gene TRBJ2-7; either TRBD1 or TRBD2 may supply D (6 bases each). The CDR3 runs to 16 residues. In germline, CDR1 is MGHRA, CDR2 YSYEKL. V lost 0 bases, J lost 2 bases, and 14 bases lay in between. This CDR3 is CASSQDRGRLPYEQYF. The CDR3 DNA reads as TGCGCCAGCAGCCAAGATCGGGGGCGGCTGCCCTACGAGCAGTACTTC.